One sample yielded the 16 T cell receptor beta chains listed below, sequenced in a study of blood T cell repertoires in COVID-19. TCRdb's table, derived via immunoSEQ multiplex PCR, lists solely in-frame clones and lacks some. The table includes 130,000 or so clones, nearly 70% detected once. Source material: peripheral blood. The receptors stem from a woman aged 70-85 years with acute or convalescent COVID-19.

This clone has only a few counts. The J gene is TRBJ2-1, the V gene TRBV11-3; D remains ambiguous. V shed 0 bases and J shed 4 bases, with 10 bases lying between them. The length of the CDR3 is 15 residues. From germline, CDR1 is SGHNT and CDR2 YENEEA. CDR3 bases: TGTGCCAGCAGCTTAGATACTGGAGCTTACAATGAGCAGTTCTTC. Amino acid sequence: CASSLDTGAYNEQFF.

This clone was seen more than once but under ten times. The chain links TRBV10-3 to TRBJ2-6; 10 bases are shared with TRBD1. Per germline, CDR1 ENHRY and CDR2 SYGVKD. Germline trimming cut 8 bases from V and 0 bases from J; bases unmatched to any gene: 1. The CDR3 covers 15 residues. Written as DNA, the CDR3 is TGTGCCATCGGGACAGGGGTCTCTGGGGCCAACGTCCTGACTTTC. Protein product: CAIGTGVSGANVLTF.

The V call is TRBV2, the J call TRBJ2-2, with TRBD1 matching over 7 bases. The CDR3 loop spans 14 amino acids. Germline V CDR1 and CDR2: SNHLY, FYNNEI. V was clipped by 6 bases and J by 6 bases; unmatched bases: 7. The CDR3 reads CASSDRDGAGELFF. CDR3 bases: TGTGCCAGCAGCGACAGGGATGGGGCCGGGGAGCTGTTTTTT.

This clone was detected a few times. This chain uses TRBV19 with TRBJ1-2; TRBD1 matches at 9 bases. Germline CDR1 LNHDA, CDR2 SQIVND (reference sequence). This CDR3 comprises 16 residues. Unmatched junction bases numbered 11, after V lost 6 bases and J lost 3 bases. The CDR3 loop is CASRPNRDRDYYGYTF. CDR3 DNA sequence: TGTGCCAGTAGACCTAACCGGGACAGGGATTACTATGGCTACACCTTC.

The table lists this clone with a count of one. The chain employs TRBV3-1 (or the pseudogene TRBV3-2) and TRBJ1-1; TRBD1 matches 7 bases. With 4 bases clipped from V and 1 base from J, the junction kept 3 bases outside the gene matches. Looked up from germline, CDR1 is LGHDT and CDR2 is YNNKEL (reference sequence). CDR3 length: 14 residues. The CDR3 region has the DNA TGTGCCAGCAGCCCGGGACAGACGAACACTGAAGCTTTCTTT. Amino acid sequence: CASSPGQTNTEAFF.

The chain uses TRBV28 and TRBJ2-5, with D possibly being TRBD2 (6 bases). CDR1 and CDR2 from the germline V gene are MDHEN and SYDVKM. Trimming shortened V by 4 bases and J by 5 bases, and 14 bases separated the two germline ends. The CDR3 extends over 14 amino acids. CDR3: CASSSWGVGETQYF. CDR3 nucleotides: TGTGCCAGCAGTTCGTGGGGGGTAGGTGAGACCCAGTACTTC. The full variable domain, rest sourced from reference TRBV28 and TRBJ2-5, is DVKVTQSSRYLVKRTGEKVFLECVQDMDHENMFWYRQDPGLGLRLIYFSYDVKMKEKGDIPEGYSVSREKKERFSLILESASTNQTSMYLCASSSWGVGETQYFGPGTRLLVL.

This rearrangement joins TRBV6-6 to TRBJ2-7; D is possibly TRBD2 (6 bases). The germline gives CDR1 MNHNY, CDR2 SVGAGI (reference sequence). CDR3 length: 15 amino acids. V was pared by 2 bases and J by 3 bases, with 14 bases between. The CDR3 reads CASSYGSTRVYEQYF. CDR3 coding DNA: TGTGCCAGCAGTTACGGTTCGACTAGGGTCTACGAGCAGTACTTC.

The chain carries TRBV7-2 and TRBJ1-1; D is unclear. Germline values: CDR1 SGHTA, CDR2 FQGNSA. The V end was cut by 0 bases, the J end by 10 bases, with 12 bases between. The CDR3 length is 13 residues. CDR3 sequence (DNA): TGTGCCAGCAGCTTAGCCTTCCGGGTTGCAGCTTTCTTT. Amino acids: CASSLAFRVAAFF. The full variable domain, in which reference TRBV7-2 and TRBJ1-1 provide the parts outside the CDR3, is GAGVSQSPSNKVTEKGKDVELRCDPISGHTALYWYRQSLGQGLEFLIYFQGNSAPDKSGLPSDRFSAERTGGSVSTLTIQRTQQEDSAVYLCASSLAFRVAAFFGQGTRLTVV.

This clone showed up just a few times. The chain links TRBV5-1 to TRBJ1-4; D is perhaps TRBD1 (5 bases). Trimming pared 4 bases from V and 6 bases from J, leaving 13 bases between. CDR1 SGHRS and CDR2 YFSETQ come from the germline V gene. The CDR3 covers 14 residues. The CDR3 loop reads CASSRGEQDEKLFF. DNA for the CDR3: TGCGCCAGCAGCCGGGGGGAACAGGATGAAAAACTGTTTTTT.

CDR3 sequence: CASSPLRSGSPSTDTQYF. CDR3 sequence (DNA): TGCGCCAGCAGCCCTCTTCGTTCAGGGTCCCCTAGCACAGATACGCAGTATTTT. The rearrangement uses TRBV4-3 and TRBJ2-3, with a weak D call TRBD1 (5 bases). The V end lost 4 bases, the J end lost 0 bases, and 20 bases lay between the germline ends. The germline gives CDR1 LGHNA, CDR2 YSLEER. This CDR3 is built from 18 residues.

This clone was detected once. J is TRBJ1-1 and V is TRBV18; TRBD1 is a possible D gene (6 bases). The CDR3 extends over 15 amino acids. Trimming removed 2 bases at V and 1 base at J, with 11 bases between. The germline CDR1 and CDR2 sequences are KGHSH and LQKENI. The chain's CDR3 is CASSPGRGANTEAFF. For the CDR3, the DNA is TGTGCCAGCTCACCAGGGAGGGGGGCGAACACTGAAGCTTTCTTT.

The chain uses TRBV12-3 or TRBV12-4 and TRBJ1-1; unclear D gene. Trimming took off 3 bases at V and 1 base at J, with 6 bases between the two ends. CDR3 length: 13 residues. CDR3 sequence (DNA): TGTGCCAGCAGTTTTGAGCAGAACACTGAAGCTTTCTTT. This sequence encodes CASSFEQNTEAFF.

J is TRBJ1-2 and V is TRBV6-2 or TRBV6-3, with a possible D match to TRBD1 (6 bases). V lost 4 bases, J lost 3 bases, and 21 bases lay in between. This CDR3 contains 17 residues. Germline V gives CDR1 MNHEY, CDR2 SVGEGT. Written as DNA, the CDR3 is TGTGCCAGCAGTTCCAAGATATTACAGGGTATTTACTATGGCTACACCTTC. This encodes CASSSKILQGIYYGYTF.

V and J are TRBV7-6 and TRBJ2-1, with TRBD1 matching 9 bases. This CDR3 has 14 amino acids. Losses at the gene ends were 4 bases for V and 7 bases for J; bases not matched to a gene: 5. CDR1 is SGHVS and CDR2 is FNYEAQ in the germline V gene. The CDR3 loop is CASSYGTGRNEQFF. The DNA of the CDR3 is TGTGCCAGCAGCTACGGGACAGGGAGGAATGAGCAGTTCTTC. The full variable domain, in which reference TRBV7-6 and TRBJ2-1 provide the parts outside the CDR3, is GAGVSQSPRYKVTKRGQDVALRCDPISGHVSLYWYRQALGQGPEFLTYFNYEAQQDKSGLPNDRFSAERPEGSISTLTIQRTEQRDSAMYRCASSYGTGRNEQFFGPGTRLTVL.

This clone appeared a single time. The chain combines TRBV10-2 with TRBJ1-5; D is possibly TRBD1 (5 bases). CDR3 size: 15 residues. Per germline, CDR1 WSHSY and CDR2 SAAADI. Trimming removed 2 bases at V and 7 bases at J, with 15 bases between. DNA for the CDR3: TGCGCCAGCAGTGAGGGACACCAATTGGGGCAGCCCCAGCATTTT. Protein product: CASSEGHQLGQPQHF.

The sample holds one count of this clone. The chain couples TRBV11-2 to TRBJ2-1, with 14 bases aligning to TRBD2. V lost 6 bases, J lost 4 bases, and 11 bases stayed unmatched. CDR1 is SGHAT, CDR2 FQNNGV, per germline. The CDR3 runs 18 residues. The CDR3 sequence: CASSSAPGLAGAYNEQFF. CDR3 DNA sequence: TGTGCCAGCAGTTCTGCCCCGGGACTAGCGGGGGCTTACAATGAGCAGTTCTTC. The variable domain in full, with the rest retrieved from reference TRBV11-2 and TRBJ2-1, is EAGVAQSPRYKIIEKRQSVAFWCNPISGHATLYWYQQILGQGPKLLIQFQNNGVVDDSQLPKDRFSAERLKGVDSTLKIQPAKLEDSAVYLCASSSAPGLAGAYNEQFFGPGTRLTVL.